This paragraph reports one T cell receptor beta chain. This CDR3 is built from 17 residues. The J segment lost 6 bases and the V segment lost 1 base, leaving 5 bases of the junction unmatched. Germline V gene sequence: CDR1 LGHNA, CDR2 YSLEER. As handled by the study authors: Cell counts per sample came from amplifying reference gene primers. Sequencing was performed with immunoSEQ multiplex PCR; in TCRdb, only in-frame clones are kept and a portion is missing. The D gene and trimming were derived from the DNA, and the V and J assignments and clone size from that table. Of approximately 150,000 clones listed, about 89% are singletons. This sample is part of a study of blood T cell repertoires in COVID-19. The overall study: T cells, B-cell-depleted T cells, or PBMCs provided the cDNA or gDNA that served as material.

This TCR derives from a man aged 50 to 59 who had recovered from COVID-19. The specimen was peripheral blood. The V and J genes are TRBV4-3 and TRBJ2-2, with 13 bases identical to TRBD2. Here the CDR3 DNA reads TGCGCCAGCAGCCAAGGGACTAGCGGGGGTACCTCCGGGGAGCTGTTTTTT. Translated, it gives CASSQGTSGGTSGELFF.